These 6 T cell receptor beta chains were all obtained from the same sample, sequenced in a study of beta chain features in type 1 diabetes. Reverse transcription of all isolated RNA meant that expressed TCRB transcripts were sequenced. The table came from immunoSEQ multiplex PCR; TCRdb's copy has only in-frame clones and leaves some out. The table has around 15,000 clones, around two thirds seen once; the top ten hold roughly 2.5%. Regarding the study as a whole: Moderate but significant shortening of TCRB CDR3s was recorded in all four CD4+ subsets from Type 1 diabetes patients.

Which antigens these TCRs recognize remains unknown. Sequenced sample: Tregs from blood. All receptors derive from a man aged 25 to 40 with type 1 diabetes.

This clone was counted between two and nine times. The genes are TRBV6-1 and TRBJ1-2; a possible D gene is TRBD1 (6 bases). Germline CDR1 reads MNHNS; CDR2 reads SASEGT. The V gene lost 6 bases and the J gene lost 6 bases, with 20 bases spanning the gap. The CDR3 totals 15 residues. The CDR3 region has the DNA TGTGCCAGCAGCCGGCCGGACAGACACCCGAATGGCTACACCTTC. As protein: CASSRPDRHPNGYTF.

This sequence joins TRBV5-8 and TRBJ2-7, with TRBD1 identical over 7 bases. This CDR3 spans 15 amino acids. J was trimmed by 5 bases and V by 4 bases; bases with no gene match: 12. Germline V gene data show CDR1 as SGHTS and CDR2 as YDEGEE. In DNA form, the CDR3 reads TGTGCCAGCAGCGCAAACCTGGGACAGACTCACGAGCAGTACTTC. It is translated as CASSANLGQTHEQYF.

On this clone itself: The junction shows a germline mismatch at one end, possibly a read error. The chain carries TRBV6-1 and TRBJ2-5, with TRBD2 matching 9 bases. CDR1 is MNHNS and CDR2 is SASEGT in the germline V gene. The CDR3 runs 16 residues. This CDR3 is CAISGRAGGLQETQYF. DNA of the CDR3: TGTGCCATCAGTGGGAGAGCGGGGGGCCTACAAGAGACCCAGTACTTC.

This chain links TRBV7-2 with TRBJ2-1; D gene ambiguous. V dropped 2 bases and J dropped 3 bases, with 8 bases sitting between them. The CDR3 has 14 residues. Germline-derived CDR1 and CDR2 are SGHTA and FQGNSA. CDR3: CASSLSSYYNEQFF. As DNA, the CDR3 is TGTGCCAGCAGCTTATCGAGTTACTACAATGAGCAGTTCTTC.

The rearrangement joins TRBV11-3 to TRBJ2-1, with 8 positions matching TRBD2. Trimming removed 5 bases from V and 12 bases from J; junction bases left unmatched: 15. This CDR3 has 15 amino acids. CDR1 is SGHNT, CDR2 YENEEA, per germline. In DNA, the CDR3 is TGTGCCAGCAGCGGACTGGGACTAGGGGGTCGAAGGCAGTTCTTC. Its translation is CASSGLGLGGRRQFF. Full variable domain (rest looked up from reference TRBV11-3 and TRBJ2-1): EAGVVQSPRYKIIEKKQPVAFWCNPISGHNTLYWYLQNLGQGPELLIRYENEEAVDDSQLPKDRFSAERLKGVDSTLKIQPAELGDSAVYLCASSGLGLGGRRQFFGPGTRLTVL.

V and J are TRBV11-2 and TRBJ2-1; weak D call: TRBD2 (5 bases). The CDR3 length is 15 residues. Trimming cost V 5 bases and J 8 bases, with 19 bases left between them. Germline loops: CDR1 SGHAT, CDR2 FQNNGV. The CDR3 sequence: CASSPALGPFDEQFF. The CDR3, as DNA: TGTGCCAGCAGCCCCGCACTAGGACCTTTCGATGAGCAGTTCTTC.